A single sample gave rise to the 18 T cell receptor beta chains below, sequenced in a study of regulatory T cells in long-lasting Graves disease. Time point given: newly diagnosed GD, antithyroid drugs for less than 3 months. TCR sequences were obtained from RNA taken from PBMCs. The TCR beta library used iRepertoire HTBI primers with Arm-PCR amplification of CDR3. MiXCR, run by TCRdb on the multiplex PCR reads, gives a single entry per CDR3 protein. The table records hundreds of thousands of distinct CDR3 sequences, roughly a sixth of them present only once. This sample also appeared in a second study, on T cells in Graves' hyperthyroidism and ophthalmopathy.

Sequenced here: peripheral blood mononuclear cells (PBMCs), sampled at new diagnosis, from a patient treated with antithyroid drugs. These receptors all come from a man aged 35-49 years with Graves disease.

This clonotype was seen ten or more times. The chain recombines TRBV12-3 or TRBV12-4 with TRBJ1-6, with a weak D call TRBD1 (6 bases). This CDR3 spans 13 amino acids. Trimming took 6 bases from V and 6 from J, leaving 9 bases between them. CDR3 nucleotides: TGTGCCAGCAGAGGACAGAGTAATTCACCCCTCCACTTT. Its translation: CASRGQSNSPLHF.

The rearrangement joins TRBV5-1 to TRBJ1-2; D gene ambiguous. Trimming removed 0 bases at V and 4 bases at J, with 7 bases between. The CDR3 contains 13 residues. CDR1 and CDR2 from the germline V gene are SGHRS and YFSETQ. The CDR3 coding sequence is TGCGCCAGCAGCTTGGTCCAGTCCTATGGCTACACCTTC. It codes for CASSLVQSYGYTF.

This chain uses TRBV4-1 with TRBJ2-5; D possibly corresponds to TRBD2 (7 bases). The CDR3 is 16 amino acids. V was pared by 4 bases and J by 5 bases, with 20 bases between. The germline gives CDR1 MGHRA, CDR2 YSYEKL. CDR3 region: CASSPRAGAVGETQYF. In DNA, the CDR3 is TGCGCCAGCAGCCCCCGGGCGGGGGCAGTGGGGGAGACCCAGTACTTC.

The V call is TRBV6-2 or TRBV6-3, the J call TRBJ2-4; the match to TRBD1 covers 12 bases. There are 18 residues in the CDR3. Germline loops: CDR1 MNHEY, CDR2 SVGEGT. Trimming took 4 bases from V and 3 from J; bases not matched to a gene: 10. The DNA for the CDR3 is TGTGCCAGCAGTTGGGACAGGGGGCGTAGAGTGGGCAAAAACATTCAGTACTTC. Amino acid sequence: CASSWDRGRRVGKNIQYF.

This clonotype was detected only a few times. The rearrangement uses TRBV7-9 and TRBJ1-2; D call uncertain. The CDR3 is 12 amino acids. CDR1 and CDR2 from the germline V gene are SEHNR and FQNEAQ (reference sequence). The V end lost 1 base, the J end lost 7 bases, and 7 bases lay between the germline ends. The CDR3 loop reads CASSLVEGGYTF. The CDR3 nucleotides read TGTGCCAGCAGCTTAGTAGAGGGTGGCTACACCTTC.

This clonotype was counted between two and nine times. The chain couples TRBV20-1 to TRBJ1-5; tentative D call: TRBD1 (5 bases). The germline V gene has CDR1 DFQATT and CDR2 SNEGSKA (reference sequence). V lost 0 bases and J lost 5, with 11 bases in between. The CDR3 is 14 residues long. CDR3 sequence: CSAREPGDYQPQHF. DNA for the CDR3: TGCAGTGCTAGAGAACCGGGGGATTATCAGCCCCAGCATTTT.

In its sample, this clonotype was seen a few times. The V gene is TRBV29-1, the J gene TRBJ2-2, with TRBD2 identical over 7 bases. Germline loops: CDR1 SQVTM, CDR2 ANQGSEA. CDR3 length: 11 amino acids. The V and J ends lost 7 bases and 6 bases, in that order; junction bases with no gene match: 2. DNA for the CDR3: TGCAGCGCACGGGGGGCCGGGGAGCTGTTTTTT. Amino acid sequence: CSARGAGELFF.

At least ten counts were recorded for this clonotype. The chain is built from TRBV20-1 and TRBJ1-5; no clear D gene. This CDR3 is 15 amino acids long. With 0 bases removed from V and 4 bases from J, the gap between germline ends came to 13 bases. CDR1 and CDR2 (germline): DFQATT, SNEGSKA (reference sequence). The CDR3 region has the DNA TGCAGTGCTAGAGAGAGGGTATCAGAAAATCAGCCCCAGCATTTT. This sequence encodes CSARERVSENQPQHF.

In its sample, this clonotype was seen many times. This chain connects TRBV11-3 to TRBJ1-1; no reliable D call. Germline V gene sequence: CDR1 SGHNT, CDR2 YENEEA. This CDR3 is built from 12 residues. V was cut by 5 bases and J by 11 bases, with 15 bases left in between. The CDR3 loop is CASSIQDLGAFF. Here the CDR3 DNA reads TGTGCCAGCAGCATCCAGGACCTTGGGGCTTTCTTT.

This clonotype was seen many times. With a much larger clone just one base away, this may be a read error. This chain uses TRBV7-2 with TRBJ2-3; D not resolved. This CDR3 comprises 12 residues. The germline V gene encodes CDR1 SGHTA and CDR2 FQGNSA. Trimming left V 5 bases short and J 0 bases short, with 3 bases between. CDR3 nucleotides: TGTGCCAGCAGCACAAGCACAGATACGCAGTATTTT. Translation gives CASSTSTDTQYF.

This clonotype turned up a few times. The chain is built from TRBV28 and TRBJ2-3; 12 nucleotides agree with TRBD2. V dropped 5 bases and J dropped 4; count of bases not matched to a gene: 7. Germline CDR1 reads MDHEN; CDR2 reads SYDVKM. This CDR3 contains 16 residues. CDR3 DNA: TGTGCCAGCAGTCTAGCGGGGGGGTCAGTCGCAGATACGCAGTATTTT. This gives the protein CASSLAGGSVADTQYF.

This clonotype was counted many times. The chain combines TRBV28 with TRBJ1-5, with D uncertain. Trimming removed 6 bases at V and 4 bases at J, with 4 bases between. The CDR3 spans 11 residues. Germline V CDR1 and CDR2: MDHEN, SYDVKM. The CDR3 spells CASSRNQPQHF. CDR3 bases: TGTGCCAGCAGCCGAAATCAGCCCCAGCATTTT.

Notes on this clonotype: In this CDR3 the conserved last residue, phenylalanine or tryptophan, is missing, so a read error is likely. The CDR3 loop is CASSLQGYEQYS. CDR3 DNA: TGTGCCAGCAGCTTACAGGGTTACGAGCAGTACTCC. V usage is TRBV7-2 and J usage is TRBJ2-7; possibly TRBD1 for D (5 bases). CDR1 is SGHTA, CDR2 FQGNSA, per germline. The CDR3 is made up of 12 amino acids. Trimming took 2 bases from V and 4 from J, leaving 6 bases between them.

This clonotype was counted ten times or more. This chain connects TRBV20-1 to TRBJ2-3; no clear D. V shed 6 bases and J shed 3 bases, with 10 bases lying between them. Germline lookup yields CDR1 DFQATT and CDR2 SNEGSKA (reference sequence). This CDR3 has 12 amino acids. CDR3 sequence reads: CSAPGLTDTQYF. The CDR3 DNA follows: TGCAGTGCCCCGGGTCTGACAGATACGCAGTATTTT.

In this sample, this clonotype turned up many times. The chain links TRBV11-1 to TRBJ2-7, with TRBD1 identical over 9 bases. Germline V gene data show CDR1 as SGHAT and CDR2 as FQDESV (reference sequence). Unmatched junction bases numbered 9, after V lost 6 bases and J lost 0 bases. This CDR3 spans 16 amino acids. For the CDR3, the DNA is TGTGCCAGCAGTCCGAGGACAGGGGAAAACTCCTACGAGCAGTACTTC. Residues: CASSPRTGENSYEQYF.

This clonotype was observed many times. The chain combines TRBV5-1 with TRBJ2-5; 14 bases agree with TRBD2. The V segment lost 2 bases and the J segment 3 bases; nucleotides outside the gene matches: 3. Germline V gene sequence: CDR1 SGHRS, CDR2 YFSETQ. CDR3 length: 16 amino acids. The CDR3 nucleotides are TGCGCCAGCAGCTTTCTGACTAGCGGGGGGGAAGAGACCCAGTACTTC. It specifies CASSFLTSGGEETQYF.

This clonotype was recorded at least ten times. The chain couples TRBV28 to TRBJ2-1, with D possibly being TRBD2 (5 bases). Germline V gene data show CDR1 as MDHEN and CDR2 as SYDVKM. The CDR3 is made up of 18 amino acids. V lost 6 bases, J lost 7 bases, and 28 bases lay in between. The chain's CDR3 is CASSQNAGLAAKGNEQFF. The CDR3 bases are TGTGCCAGCAGCCAAAATGCCGGGCTAGCAGCTAAAGGGAATGAGCAGTTCTTC.

This clonotype was detected many times. This sequence joins TRBV28 and TRBJ2-2, with D possibly TRBD2 on 6 matching bases. Per the germline V gene, CDR1 is MDHEN and CDR2 is SYDVKM. CDR3 size: 15 residues. V lost 4 bases, J lost 2 bases, and 11 bases lay in between. CDR3 nucleotides: TGTGCCAGCAGTTCCCCGGGACTCAACACCGGGGAGCTGTTTTTT. Its translation: CASSSPGLNTGELFF.